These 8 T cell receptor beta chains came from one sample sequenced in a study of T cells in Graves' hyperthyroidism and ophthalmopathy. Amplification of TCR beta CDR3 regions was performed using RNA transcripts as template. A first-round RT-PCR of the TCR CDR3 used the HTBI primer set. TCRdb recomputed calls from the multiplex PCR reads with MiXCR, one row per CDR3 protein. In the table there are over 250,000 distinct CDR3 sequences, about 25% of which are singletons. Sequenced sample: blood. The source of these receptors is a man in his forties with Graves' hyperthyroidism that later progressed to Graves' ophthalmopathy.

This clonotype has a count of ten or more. The CDR3 bases are TGTGCCAGTAGGACGGGGACAGGGAACACTGAAGCTTTCTTT. Residues: CASRTGTGNTEAFF. The rearrangement links TRBV19 to TRBJ1-1; 8 bases line up with TRBD1. Unmatched junction bases numbered 4, after V lost 6 bases and J lost 1 base. Germline V CDR1 and CDR2: LNHDA, SQIVND (reference sequence). CDR3 length: 14 amino acids. The entire variable domain, with the rest obtained from reference TRBV19 and TRBJ1-1, is as follows: DGGITQSPKYLFRKEGQNVTLSCEQNLNHDAMYWYRQDPGQGLRLIYYSQIVNDFQKGDIAEGYSVSREKKESFPLTVTSAQKNPTAFYLCASRTGTGNTEAFFGQGTRLTVV.

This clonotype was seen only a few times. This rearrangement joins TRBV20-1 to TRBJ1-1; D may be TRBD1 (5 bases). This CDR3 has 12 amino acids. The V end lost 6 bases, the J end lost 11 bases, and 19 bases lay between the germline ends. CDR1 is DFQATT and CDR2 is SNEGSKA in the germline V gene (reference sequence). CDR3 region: CSASPTVGDAFF. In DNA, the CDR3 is TGCAGTGCCTCCCCCACGGTGGGGGATGCTTTCTTT.

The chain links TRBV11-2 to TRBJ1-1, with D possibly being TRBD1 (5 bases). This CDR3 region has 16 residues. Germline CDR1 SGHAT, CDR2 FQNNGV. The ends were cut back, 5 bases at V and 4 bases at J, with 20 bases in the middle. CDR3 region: CASSPIAGGTRTEAFF. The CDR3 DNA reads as TGTGCCAGCAGCCCGATAGCGGGAGGGACGCGCACTGAAGCTTTCTTT.

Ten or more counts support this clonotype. DNA for the CDR3: TGTGCCAGCTCGGCGAGAAACTATGGCTACACCTTC. This translates into CASSARNYGYTF. The chain employs TRBV18 and TRBJ1-2; D ambiguous. Trimming shortened V by 6 bases and J by 2 bases, and 7 bases separated the two germline ends. Germline values: CDR1 KGHSH, CDR2 LQKENI. CDR3 length: 12 amino acids.

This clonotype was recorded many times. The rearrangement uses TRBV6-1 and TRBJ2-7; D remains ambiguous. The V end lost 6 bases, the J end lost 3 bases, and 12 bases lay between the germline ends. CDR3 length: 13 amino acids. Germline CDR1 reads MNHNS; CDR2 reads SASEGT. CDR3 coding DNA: TGTGCCAGCAGGGATAGTGGAGACTACGAGCAGTACTTC. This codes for CASRDSGDYEQYF.

The CDR3 coding sequence is TGCGCCAGCAGTGAACAGGGAGAGGATGGCTACACCTTC. It codes for CASSEQGEDGYTF. The chain recombines TRBV5-1 with TRBJ1-2; maybe TRBD1 (6 bases). CDR1 and CDR2 (germline): SGHRS, YFSETQ. CDR3 length: 13 amino acids. Trimming cost V 5 bases and J 6 bases, with 14 bases left between them.

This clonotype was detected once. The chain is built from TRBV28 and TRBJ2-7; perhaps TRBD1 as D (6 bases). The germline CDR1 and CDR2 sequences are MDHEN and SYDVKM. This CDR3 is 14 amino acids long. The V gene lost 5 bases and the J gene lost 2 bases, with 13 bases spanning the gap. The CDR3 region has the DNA TGTGCCAGCAGTGGGGACAACAAGCCCTACGAGCAGTACTTC. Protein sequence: CASSGDNKPYEQYF.

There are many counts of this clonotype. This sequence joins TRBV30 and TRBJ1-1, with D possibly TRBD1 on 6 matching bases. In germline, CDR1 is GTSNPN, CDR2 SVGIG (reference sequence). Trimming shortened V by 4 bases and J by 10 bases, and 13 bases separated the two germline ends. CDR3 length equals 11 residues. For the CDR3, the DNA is TGTGCCTGGAAAGATCTAGGGGGAGCTTTCTTT. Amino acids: CAWKDLGGAFF.